The subject of this entry is one TCR beta chain. The CDR3 is 16 amino acids. This sample was taken from a study of blood T cell repertoires in COVID-19. Study details: Both acute and convalescent COVID-19 samples were obtained from the United States, Italy and Spain. T cells, B-cell-depleted T cells, or PBMCs supplied cDNA or gDNA.

Original analysis: Reference gene primer amplification in the assay estimated nucleated cell counts. Clones were read by immunoSEQ multiplex PCR, and TCRdb kept only the in-frame ones, dropping some. Clonal size and the V and J genes are those of that table, whereas D and trimming came from the DNA. The profile shows approximately 250,000 clones, about 85% of them singletons. V and J are TRBV21-1 and TRBJ1-2; TRBD1, the D gene given by the table, was not confirmed from the DNA. TRBV21-1 is designated a pseudogene. The TCR comes from a man between 60 and 75 years old with acute or convalescent COVID-19. Sequenced material: peripheral blood. The CDR3 here is CASSKEYETGAYGYTF. For the CDR3, the DNA is TGTGCCAGCAGCAAAGAATACGAGACAGGGGCCTATGGCTACACCTTC.